This entry describes one TCR beta chain. Its antigen remains unknown. This record comes from a study of CD8+CD57+ T cells in acquired aplastic anemia. Study in general: DNA from sorted CD4+ and CD8+ cells averaged around 3.5 ug.

An expansion of CD8+CD57+ cells by flow cytometry had been shown in patients chosen for sequencing. Severe acquired aplastic anemia affected all patients. Study results and limitations: The study identified roughly 31 CD8+ CDR3 sequences shared by patients and controls.

Looked up from germline, CDR1 is SEHNR and CDR2 is FQNEAQ (reference sequence). This CDR3 region has 13 residues. Trimming took 6 bases from V and 1 from J, leaving 7 bases between them. Both TCR beta VDJ combination and CDR3 sequence profiling were carried out. Genomic DNA was the template for this profiling. TCRdb re-analysed the reads in MiXCR, keeping a single row per CDR3 protein. The data show 170,000 or so distinct CDR3 sequences, about three fifths seen once. J is TRBJ2-1 and V is TRBV7-9; no reliable D call. This receptor was identified in a human donor with aplastic anemia. The source material was sorted CD4+, CD8+, or CD8+CD57+ T cells (not recorded which) from PBMCs. CDR3 region: CASSGRSYNEQFF. The CDR3 nucleotides read TGTGCCAGCAGTGGCAGATCCTACAATGAGCAGTTCTTC.